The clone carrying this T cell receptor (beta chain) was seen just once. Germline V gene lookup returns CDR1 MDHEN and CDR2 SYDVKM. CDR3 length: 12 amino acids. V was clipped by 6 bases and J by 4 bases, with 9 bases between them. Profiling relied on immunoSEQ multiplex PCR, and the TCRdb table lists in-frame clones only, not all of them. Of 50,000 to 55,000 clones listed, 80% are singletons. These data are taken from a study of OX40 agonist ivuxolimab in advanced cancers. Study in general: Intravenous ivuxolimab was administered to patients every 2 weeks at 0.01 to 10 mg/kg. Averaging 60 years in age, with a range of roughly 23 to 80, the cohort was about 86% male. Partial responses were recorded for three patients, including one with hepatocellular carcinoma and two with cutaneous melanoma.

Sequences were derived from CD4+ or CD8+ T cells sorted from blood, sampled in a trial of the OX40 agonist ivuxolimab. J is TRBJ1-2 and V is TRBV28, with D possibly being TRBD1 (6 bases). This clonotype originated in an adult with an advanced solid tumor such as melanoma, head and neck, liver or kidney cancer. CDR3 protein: CASSRGSYGYTF. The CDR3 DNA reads TGTGCCAGCAGCAGGGGTAGCTATGGCTACACCTTC.